This TCR beta chain is drawn from a study of T-cell memory formation after mild COVID-19. Via MiXCR, TCRdb re-called the 5' RACE reads, giving one row per CDR3 protein. The sample records 220,000 or so distinct CDR3 sequences, over 9.5% being singletons. Looked up from germline, CDR1 is DFQATT and CDR2 is SNEGSKA (reference sequence). V gave up 5 bases and J gave up 6 bases, with 13 bases separating them. The CDR3 spans 12 residues. Study outcomes and limitations: CD4/CD8 balance characterized clones contracting day 15 to 85, and CD4+ skew characterized later expanders.

Many counts were recorded for this clonotype. Its matching antigen is unknown. Sequencing was carried out using PBMCs or a T cell subset sorted from them (not recorded which). The clonotype originates from a man younger than 35 who had mild COVID-19 (a few samples of this study predate the infection). Cell type and time point are not known. V usage is TRBV20-1 and J usage is TRBJ1-2, with D uncertain. In nucleotides, the CDR3 is TGCAGTGCTCGGGTATATGGGCATGGCTACACCTTC. This codes for CSARVYGHGYTF.